Listed below are T cell receptor beta chains from one sample, sequenced in a study of T cell responses to AZD1222 COVID-19 vaccine. Sequenced by immunoSEQ multiplex PCR; TCRdb stores in-frame clones only, minus some. The data hold 150,000 to 200,000 clones, with 90% observed a single time. This specimen consisted of peripheral blood, obtained 28 days after the second AZD1222 dose. These TCRs come from an adult who received the AZD1222 COVID-19 vaccine. Both conserved end residues are part of each CDR3. Each record gives: CDR3 protein, CDR3 DNA, clone size, D gene, J gene, CDR3 length, V gene. D genes are given only for firm matches. Some rows have no size entry. The others give once, few or many, or a class for an expanded clone.

CDR3 protein: CASSIAGLAGGTYEQYF
CDR3 DNA: TGTGCCAGTAGTATAGCGGGACTAGCGGGAGGAACCTACGAGCAGTACTTC
clone size: .
D gene: TRBD2
J gene: TRBJ2-7
CDR3 length: 17
V gene: TRBV19

CDR3 protein: CASSSQGLQPQHF
CDR3 DNA: TGTGCCAGCAGCTCACAGGGGCTTCAGCCCCAGCATTTT
clone size: .
D gene: TRBD1
J gene: TRBJ1-5
CDR3 length: 13
V gene: TRBV7-2

CDR3 protein: CASSPVHDSNQPQHF
CDR3 DNA: TGTGCCAGCTCACCTGTACATGACAGCAATCAGCCCCAGCATTTT
clone size: once
D gene: .
J gene: TRBJ1-5
CDR3 length: 15
V gene: TRBV18

CDR3 protein: CAISQSGIPYGYTF
CDR3 DNA: TGTGCCATCAGTCAGAGCGGGATTCCATATGGCTACACCTTC
clone size: .
D gene: .
J gene: TRBJ1-2
CDR3 length: 14
V gene: TRBV10-3

CDR3 protein: CASQETGRHYEQYF
CDR3 DNA: TGTGCCAGCCAAGAGACAGGGCGGCACTACGAGCAGTACTTC
clone size: .
D gene: TRBD1
J gene: TRBJ2-7
CDR3 length: 14
V gene: TRBV6-5

CDR3 protein: CATRGQGPYGYTF
CDR3 DNA: TGTGCCACCCGAGGACAGGGGCCCTATGGCTACACCTTC
clone size: .
D gene: TRBD1
J gene: TRBJ1-2
CDR3 length: 13
V gene: TRBV27

CDR3 protein: CASSDRVLNQPQHF
CDR3 DNA: TGTGCCAGTTCGGACAGGGTACTCAATCAGCCCCAGCATTTT
clone size: .
D gene: TRBD1
J gene: TRBJ1-5
CDR3 length: 14
V gene: TRBV19

CDR3 protein: CASSVGEGRDTQYF
CDR3 DNA: TGTGCCAGCAGCGTAGGAGAGGGTCGGGATACGCAGTATTTT
clone size: .
D gene: .
J gene: TRBJ2-3
CDR3 length: 14
V gene: TRBV9

CDR3 protein: CASGTGISTDTQYF
CDR3 DNA: TGTGCTAGTGGGACAGGGATAAGCACAGATACGCAGTATTTT
clone size: once
D gene: TRBD1
J gene: TRBJ2-3
CDR3 length: 14
V gene: TRBV12-5

CDR3 protein: CASSTGLYEQYF
CDR3 DNA: TGTGCCAGCAGCACAGGCTTGTACGAGCAGTACTTC
clone size: once
D gene: .
J gene: TRBJ2-7
CDR3 length: 12
V gene: TRBV6-2/TRBV6-3

CDR3 protein: CASSQSPGQGGNEQFF
CDR3 DNA: TGTGCCAGCAGCCAATCTCCGGGACAGGGTGGTAATGAGCAGTTCTTC
clone size: .
D gene: TRBD1
J gene: TRBJ2-1
CDR3 length: 16
V gene: TRBV3-1/TRBV3-2

CDR3 protein: CAWGHSGNTIYF
CDR3 DNA: TGTGCCTGGGGACACAGCGGAAACACCATATATTTT
clone size: .
D gene: .
J gene: TRBJ1-3
CDR3 length: 12
V gene: TRBV30

CDR3 protein: CASSYSRNSNQPQHF
CDR3 DNA: TGTGCCAGCAGTTACTCCCGTAATAGCAATCAGCCCCAGCATTTT
clone size: .
D gene: .
J gene: TRBJ1-5
CDR3 length: 15
V gene: TRBV6-5

CDR3 protein: CASSVGLQAANEQFF
CDR3 DNA: TGTGCCAGCAGCGTAGGTTTGCAGGCAGCCAATGAGCAGTTCTTC
clone size: .
D gene: .
J gene: TRBJ2-1
CDR3 length: 15
V gene: TRBV9

CDR3 protein: CASSDSRVRQPQHF
CDR3 DNA: TGTGCCAGCAGTGATAGTAGGGTACGGCAGCCCCAGCATTTT
clone size: .
D gene: .
J gene: TRBJ1-5
CDR3 length: 14
V gene: TRBV6-1

CDR3 protein: CASHRQQGPDSSKEQYF
CDR3 DNA: TGTGCCAGCCATAGACAACAGGGCCCCGACAGTTCTAAGGAGCAGTACTTC
clone size: .
D gene: .
J gene: TRBJ2-7
CDR3 length: 17
V gene: TRBV18

CDR3 protein: CASSLAEGGGRYEQYF
CDR3 DNA: TGCGCCAGCAGCTTGGCCGAGGGAGGAGGGCGCTACGAGCAGTACTTC
clone size: .
D gene: .
J gene: TRBJ2-7
CDR3 length: 16
V gene: TRBV5-1

CDR3 protein: CASSSVLSSGSTDTQYF
CDR3 DNA: TGTGCCAGCAGCTCCGTTCTCTCCAGCGGGAGCACAGATACGCAGTATTTT
clone size: .
D gene: .
J gene: TRBJ2-3
CDR3 length: 17
V gene: TRBV11-2

CDR3 protein: CASSSSLRALHF
CDR3 DNA: TGTGCCAGCAGCTCTAGCCTCAGGGCCCTCCACTTT
clone size: .
D gene: .
J gene: TRBJ1-6
CDR3 length: 12
V gene: TRBV5-4

CDR3 protein: CASSQDRGGQETQYF
CDR3 DNA: TGTGCCAGCAGCCAAGACAGAGGAGGGCAAGAGACCCAGTACTTC
clone size: .
D gene: .
J gene: TRBJ2-5
CDR3 length: 15
V gene: TRBV3-1/TRBV3-2

CDR3 protein: CASSPSNTEAFF
CDR3 DNA: TGTGCCAGCAGCCCCTCTAACACTGAAGCTTTCTTT
clone size: .
D gene: .
J gene: TRBJ1-1
CDR3 length: 12
V gene: TRBV11-2

CDR3 protein: CATSDPGLMDTGELFF
CDR3 DNA: TGTGCCACCAGTGACCCCGGACTGATGGACACCGGGGAGCTGTTTTTT
clone size: .
D gene: .
J gene: TRBJ2-2
CDR3 length: 16
V gene: TRBV24-1

CDR3 protein: CASNKAAMYTF
CDR3 DNA: TGTGCCAGTAACAAGGCCGCTATGTACACCTTC
clone size: .
D gene: .
J gene: TRBJ1-2
CDR3 length: 11
V gene: TRBV6-6

CDR3 protein: CASKLGGTDTQYF
CDR3 DNA: TGTGCCAGCAAGTTGGGGGGCACAGATACGCAGTATTTT
clone size: .
D gene: .
J gene: TRBJ2-3
CDR3 length: 13
V gene: TRBV27

CDR3 protein: CAWSVMGDSSGYTF
CDR3 DNA: TGTGCCTGGAGTGTAATGGGAGACTCTAGCGGCTACACCTTC
clone size: .
D gene: .
J gene: TRBJ1-2
CDR3 length: 14
V gene: TRBV30

CDR3 protein: CASGRRNEQYF
CDR3 DNA: TGTGCCAGCGGGAGGAGGAACGAGCAGTACTTC
clone size: once
D gene: .
J gene: TRBJ2-7
CDR3 length: 11
V gene: TRBV28

CDR3 protein: CASSPRRDSYEQYF
CDR3 DNA: TGTGCCAGCAGCCCACGAAGGGACAGCTACGAGCAGTACTTC
clone size: .
D gene: TRBD1
J gene: TRBJ2-7
CDR3 length: 14
V gene: TRBV4-2

CDR3 protein: CASSLWAGQETQYF
CDR3 DNA: TGTGCCAGCAGCTTGTGGGCGGGACAAGAGACCCAGTACTTC
clone size: .
D gene: .
J gene: TRBJ2-5
CDR3 length: 14
V gene: TRBV7-9

CDR3 protein: CASSQADRVLDGYTF
CDR3 DNA: TGCGCCAGCAGCCAAGCCGACAGGGTTTTGGATGGCTACACCTTC
clone size: .
D gene: TRBD1
J gene: TRBJ1-2
CDR3 length: 15
V gene: TRBV4-1

CDR3 protein: CAISEQGRGRQPQHF
CDR3 DNA: TGTGCCATCAGTGAACAGGGGAGAGGGCGGCAGCCCCAGCATTTT
clone size: .
D gene: TRBD1
J gene: TRBJ1-5
CDR3 length: 15
V gene: TRBV10-3

CDR3 protein: CAWTPGQGREKLFF
CDR3 DNA: TGTGCCTGGACCCCGGGACAGGGAAGAGAAAAACTGTTTTTT
clone size: .
D gene: TRBD1
J gene: TRBJ1-4
CDR3 length: 14
V gene: TRBV30

CDR3 protein: CASSESRGPPTDTQYF
CDR3 DNA: TGTGCCAGCAGTGAATCGCGGGGGCCTCCCACAGATACGCAGTATTTT
clone size: .
D gene: .
J gene: TRBJ2-3
CDR3 length: 16
V gene: TRBV6-1

CDR3 protein: CASSLRRDYEQYF
CDR3 DNA: TGTGCCAGCAGCCTTCGACGGGACTACGAGCAGTACTTC
clone size: .
D gene: .
J gene: TRBJ2-7
CDR3 length: 13
V gene: TRBV3-1/TRBV3-2

CDR3 protein: CASSQYDTGTYEQYF
CDR3 DNA: TGCGCCAGCAGCCAATACGATACAGGTACCTACGAGCAGTACTTC
clone size: .
D gene: .
J gene: TRBJ2-7
CDR3 length: 15
V gene: TRBV4-3

CDR3 protein: CASSERGAINEQFF
CDR3 DNA: TGTGCCAGCAGTGAACGGGGGGCCATAAATGAGCAGTTCTTC
clone size: .
D gene: .
J gene: TRBJ2-1
CDR3 length: 14
V gene: TRBV6-1

CDR3 protein: CASSWGGTGELFF
CDR3 DNA: TGTGCCAGCAGTTGGGGGGGCACCGGGGAGCTGTTTTTT
clone size: .
D gene: TRBD2
J gene: TRBJ2-2
CDR3 length: 13
V gene: TRBV12-3/TRBV12-4

CDR3 protein: CASSLDPDTQYF
CDR3 DNA: TGTGCCAGCAGCTTAGACCCAGATACGCAGTATTTT
clone size: .
D gene: .
J gene: TRBJ2-3
CDR3 length: 12
V gene: TRBV7-2

CDR3 protein: CASSPGTSGRAYNEQFF
CDR3 DNA: TGTGCCAGCAGCCCCGGGACTAGCGGGAGGGCCTACAATGAGCAGTTCTTC
clone size: .
D gene: TRBD2
J gene: TRBJ2-1
CDR3 length: 17
V gene: TRBV11-3

CDR3 protein: CASSPTGITDQPQHF
CDR3 DNA: TGTGCCAGCAGTCCCACGGGTATCACGGATCAGCCCCAGCATTTT
clone size: once
D gene: .
J gene: TRBJ1-5
CDR3 length: 15
V gene: TRBV6-5

CDR3 protein: CAWSADYNSPLHF
CDR3 DNA: TGTGCCTGGTCTGCTGACTATAATTCACCCCTCCACTTT
clone size: few
D gene: .
J gene: TRBJ1-6
CDR3 length: 13
V gene: TRBV30

CDR3 protein: CASSLERDYYEQFF
CDR3 DNA: TGCGCCAGCAGCTTGGAGCGGGATTATTATGAGCAGTTCTTC
clone size: .
D gene: TRBD2
J gene: TRBJ2-1
CDR3 length: 14
V gene: TRBV5-1

CDR3 protein: CASRSGQAHSPLHF
CDR3 DNA: TGTGCCAGCAGGAGTGGACAGGCCCATTCACCCCTCCACTTT
clone size: .
D gene: TRBD1
J gene: TRBJ1-6
CDR3 length: 14
V gene: TRBV27